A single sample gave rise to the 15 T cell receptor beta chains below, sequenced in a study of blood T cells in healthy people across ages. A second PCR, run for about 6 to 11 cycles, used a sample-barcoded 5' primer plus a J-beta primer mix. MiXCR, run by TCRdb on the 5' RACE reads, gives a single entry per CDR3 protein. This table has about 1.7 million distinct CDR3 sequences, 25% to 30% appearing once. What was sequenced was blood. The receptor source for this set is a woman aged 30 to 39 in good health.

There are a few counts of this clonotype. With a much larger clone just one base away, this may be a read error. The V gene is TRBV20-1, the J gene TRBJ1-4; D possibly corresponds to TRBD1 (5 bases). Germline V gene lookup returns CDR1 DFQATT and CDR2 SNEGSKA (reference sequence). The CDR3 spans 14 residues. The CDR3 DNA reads TGCAGTGCCGCTTTTGGCGGGACCAATGAAAAACGGTTTTTT. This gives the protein CSAAFGGTNEKRFF.

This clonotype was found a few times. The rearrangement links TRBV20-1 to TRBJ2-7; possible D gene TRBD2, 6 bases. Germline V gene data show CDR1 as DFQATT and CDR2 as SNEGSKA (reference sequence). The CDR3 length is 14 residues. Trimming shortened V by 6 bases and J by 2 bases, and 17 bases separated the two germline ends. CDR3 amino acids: CSANGGISTYEQYF. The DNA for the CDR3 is TGCAGTGCAAACGGCGGGATTAGTACCTACGAGCAGTACTTC.

The CDR3 here is CASSLGYASYNEQFF. As DNA, the CDR3 is TGTGCCAGCAGCTTGGGTTATGCCTCCTACAATGAGCAGTTCTTC. The V call is TRBV11-3, the J call TRBJ2-1; D is ambiguous. Germline loops: CDR1 SGHNT, CDR2 YENEEA. Trimming took 3 bases from V and 0 from J, leaving 9 bases between them. This CDR3 region has 15 residues. Full variable domain (rest looked up from reference TRBV11-3 and TRBJ2-1): EAGVVQSPRYKIIEKKQPVAFWCNPISGHNTLYWYLQNLGQGPELLIRYENEEAVDDSQLPKDRFSAERLKGVDSTLKIQPAELGDSAVYLCASSLGYASYNEQFFGPGTRLTVL.

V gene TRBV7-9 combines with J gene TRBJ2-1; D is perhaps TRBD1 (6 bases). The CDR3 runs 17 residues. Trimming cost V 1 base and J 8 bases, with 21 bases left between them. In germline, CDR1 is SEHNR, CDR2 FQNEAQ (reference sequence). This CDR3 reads CASSLVLGADASYEQFF. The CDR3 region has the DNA TGTGCCAGCAGCTTAGTCTTGGGGGCGGACGCTTCTTATGAGCAGTTCTTC. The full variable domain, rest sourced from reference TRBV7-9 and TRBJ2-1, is DTGVSQNPRHKITKRGQNVTFRCDPISEHNRLYWYRQTLGQGPEFLTYFQNEAQLEKSRLLSDRFSAERPKGSFSTLEIQRTEQGDSAMYLCASSLVLGADASYEQFFGPGTRLTVL.

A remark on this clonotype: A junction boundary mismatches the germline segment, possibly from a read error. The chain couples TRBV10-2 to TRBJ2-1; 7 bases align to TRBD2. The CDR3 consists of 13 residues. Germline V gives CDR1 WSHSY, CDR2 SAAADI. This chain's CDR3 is CAGSQTSRDEQFF. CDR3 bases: TGCGCCGGCAGTCAGACTAGCAGGGATGAGCAGTTCTTC.

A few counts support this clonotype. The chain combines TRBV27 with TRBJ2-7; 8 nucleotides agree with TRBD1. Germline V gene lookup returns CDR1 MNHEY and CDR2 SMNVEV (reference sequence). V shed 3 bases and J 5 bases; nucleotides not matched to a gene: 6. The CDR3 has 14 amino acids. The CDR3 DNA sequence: TGTGCCAGCAGTTTTCTGGACAGGGCTAACGAGCAGTACTTC. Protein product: CASSFLDRANEQYF.

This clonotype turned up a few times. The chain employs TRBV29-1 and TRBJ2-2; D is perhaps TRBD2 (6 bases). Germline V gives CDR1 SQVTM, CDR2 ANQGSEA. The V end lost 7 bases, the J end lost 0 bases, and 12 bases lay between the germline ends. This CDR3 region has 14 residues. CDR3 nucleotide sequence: TGCAGCGGGGGGGATACTCCGAACACCGGGGAGCTGTTTTTT. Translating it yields CSGGDTPNTGELFF.

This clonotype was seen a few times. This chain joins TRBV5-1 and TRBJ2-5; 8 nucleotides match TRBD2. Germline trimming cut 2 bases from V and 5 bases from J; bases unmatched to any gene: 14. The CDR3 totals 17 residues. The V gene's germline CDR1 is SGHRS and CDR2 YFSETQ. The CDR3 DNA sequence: TGCGCCAGCAGCTTATCACGGAGTAGCGGGGTCGTGGAGACCCAGTACTTC. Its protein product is CASSLSRSSGVVETQYF.

The CDR3 region has the DNA TGTGCCAGCAGCTTGGTTCTAAACCAAGAGACCCAGTACTTC. Its protein is CASSLVLNQETQYF. V and J are TRBV5-5 and TRBJ2-5; D unclear. The V and J ends lost 0 bases and 0 bases respectively, with 6 bases between them. The germline V gene has CDR1 SGHKS and CDR2 YYEKEE (reference sequence). The CDR3 extends over 14 amino acids.

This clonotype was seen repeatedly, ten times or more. The CDR3 reads CSVVRAGEFQETQYF. The CDR3 region has the DNA TGCAGCGTTGTCCGTGCGGGGGAGTTCCAAGAGACCCAGTACTTC. The chain has TRBV29-1 and TRBJ2-5, with 7 bases identical to TRBD2. The CDR3 runs 15 residues. Trimming at V came to 4 bases and at J to 1 base, leaving 9 bases not matched to a gene. Looked up from germline, CDR1 is SQVTM and CDR2 is ANQGSEA.

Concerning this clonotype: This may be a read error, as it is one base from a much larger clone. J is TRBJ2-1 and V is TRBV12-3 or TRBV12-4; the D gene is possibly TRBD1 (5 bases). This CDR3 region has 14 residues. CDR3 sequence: CATQGLNSHNEQFF. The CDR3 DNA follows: TGTGCCACCCAGGGCCTCAACTCCCACAATGAGCAGTTCTTC.

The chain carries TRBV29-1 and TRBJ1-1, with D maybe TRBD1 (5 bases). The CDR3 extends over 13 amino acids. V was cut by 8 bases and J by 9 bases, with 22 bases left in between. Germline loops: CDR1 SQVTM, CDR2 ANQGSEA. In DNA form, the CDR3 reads TGCAGCCACCCCGGCCCGGGGGGGAGGAAAGCTTTCTTT. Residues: CSHPGPGGRKAFF.

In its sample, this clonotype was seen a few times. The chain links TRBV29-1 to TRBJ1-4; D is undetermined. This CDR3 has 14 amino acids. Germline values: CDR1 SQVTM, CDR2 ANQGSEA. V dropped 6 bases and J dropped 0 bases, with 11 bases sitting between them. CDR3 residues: CSVQAGATNEKLFF. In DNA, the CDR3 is TGCAGCGTCCAGGCAGGTGCAACTAATGAAAAACTGTTTTTT.

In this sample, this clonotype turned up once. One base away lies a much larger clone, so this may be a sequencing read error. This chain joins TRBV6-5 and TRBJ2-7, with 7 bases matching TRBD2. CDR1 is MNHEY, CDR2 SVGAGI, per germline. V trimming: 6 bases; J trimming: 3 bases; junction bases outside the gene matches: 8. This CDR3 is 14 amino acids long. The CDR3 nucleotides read TGTGCCAGCAGACCTAACTGGGGGGGCTACGAGCAGTACTTC. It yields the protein CASRPNWGGYEQYF.

CDR3 sequence reads: CASSSLADGRYEQYF. For the CDR3, the DNA is TGCGCCAGCAGCTCCCTTGCGGACGGACGATACGAGCAGTACTTC. This chain joins TRBV5-1 and TRBJ2-7; D gene unclear. Germline V gene sequence: CDR1 SGHRS, CDR2 YFSETQ. This CDR3 region has 15 residues. Trimming cost V 3 bases and J 4 bases, with 17 bases left between them. Full variable domain (rest looked up from reference TRBV5-1 and TRBJ2-7): KAGVTQTPRYLIKTRGQQVTLSCSPISGHRSVSWYQQTPGQGLQFLFEYFSETQRNKGNFPGRFSGRQFSNSRSEMNVSTLELGDSALYLCASSSLADGRYEQYFGPGTRLTVT.